Listed here are 11 T cell receptor beta chains from one sample, sequenced in a study of monozygotic twins with inflammatory bowel disease. TCRdb reprocessed the 5' RACE reads and keeps a single row for each CDR3 protein, giving no DNA. This table lists roughly 300,000 distinct CDR3 sequences. Specimen: blood. The receptors originated from a human donor with ulcerative colitis or Crohn's disease, or a healthy co-twin of an affected twin (not recorded which).

The gene calls are TRBV5-5 and TRBJ2-7. Germline CDR1 reads SGHKS; CDR2 reads YYEKEE (reference sequence). There are 16 residues in the CDR3. CDR3 sequence reads: CASSDPNKPPSYEQYF.

J is TRBJ2-1 and V is TRBV7-2. CDR1 SGHTA and CDR2 FQGNSA come from the germline V gene. The CDR3 length is 17 residues. The CDR3: CASSLRTATSEYNEQFF. Filled out from reference TRBV7-2 and TRBJ2-1, the complete variable domain reads GAGVSQSPSNKVTEKGKDVELRCDPISGHTALYWYRQSLGQGLEFLIYFQGNSAPDKSGLPSDRFSAERTGGSVSTLTIQRTQQEDSAVYLCASSLRTATSEYNEQFFGPGTRLTVL.

The chain combines TRBV6-4 with TRBJ1-2. CDR1 is MRHNA, CDR2 SNTAGT, per germline. This CDR3 has 12 amino acids. This chain's CDR3 is CASSDSTGGYTF.

This chain connects TRBV19 to TRBJ2-7; TCRdb lists TRBD2, though no DNA is available to test this call. The germline V gene encodes CDR1 LNHDA and CDR2 SQIVND (reference sequence). This CDR3 is 15 amino acids long. The CDR3 reads CASSMKRGLGYEQYF.

V and J are TRBV7-9 and TRBJ2-1; as DNA is missing, the TRBD1 call by TCRdb cannot be tested. Germline CDR1 reads SEHNR; CDR2 reads FQNEAQ (reference sequence). This CDR3 contains 14 residues. CDR3 residues: CASSHRDRVNEQFF.

The chain carries TRBV7-2 and TRBJ2-2; lacking DNA, the TRBD1 call made by TCRdb goes unchecked. Germline V gene data show CDR1 as SGHTA and CDR2 as FQGNSA. The CDR3 sequence is 14 residues long. The CDR3 reads CASSKTGNTGELFF.

This chain uses TRBV20-1 with TRBJ2-1; the TCRdb call, TRBD2, lacks DNA for checking. This CDR3 is 15 amino acids long. CDR1 DFQATT and CDR2 SNEGSKA come from the germline V gene (reference sequence). CDR3 amino acids: CSAAVAGNSWGEQFF.

The chain combines TRBV11-1 with TRBJ2-1; TCRdb names TRBD2, which stays unverified in the absence of DNA. The CDR3 has 19 residues. Germline V lookup: CDR1 SGHAT, CDR2 FQDESV (reference sequence). This chain's CDR3 is CASSLALAGGPPRGNEQFF.

The rearrangement uses TRBV11-2 and TRBJ1-5; TCRdb's D call of TRBD1 is untestable without DNA. Per the germline V gene, CDR1 is SGHAT and CDR2 is FQNNGV. This CDR3 has 15 residues. CDR3 residues: CASSSQTGPNQPQHF.

The chain recombines TRBV29-1 with TRBJ2-7; there is no DNA to check the TCRdb D call of TRBD1. CDR1 is SQVTM and CDR2 is ANQGSEA in the germline V gene. CDR3 length: 15 residues. The CDR3 sequence is CSVEVAGGIVGEQYF.

The chain employs TRBV28 and TRBJ2-2; TCRdb names TRBD1, which stays unverified in the absence of DNA. CDR1 and CDR2 (germline): MDHEN, SYDVKM. The CDR3 extends over 15 amino acids. The CDR3 sequence is CASSAATGRIGELFF. Looking up the rest from reference TRBV28 and TRBJ2-2 gives the full variable domain: DVKVTQSSRYLVKRTGEKVFLECVQDMDHENMFWYRQDPGLGLRLIYFSYDVKMKEKGDIPEGYSVSREKKERFSLILESASTNQTSMYLCASSAATGRIGELFFGEGSRLTVL.